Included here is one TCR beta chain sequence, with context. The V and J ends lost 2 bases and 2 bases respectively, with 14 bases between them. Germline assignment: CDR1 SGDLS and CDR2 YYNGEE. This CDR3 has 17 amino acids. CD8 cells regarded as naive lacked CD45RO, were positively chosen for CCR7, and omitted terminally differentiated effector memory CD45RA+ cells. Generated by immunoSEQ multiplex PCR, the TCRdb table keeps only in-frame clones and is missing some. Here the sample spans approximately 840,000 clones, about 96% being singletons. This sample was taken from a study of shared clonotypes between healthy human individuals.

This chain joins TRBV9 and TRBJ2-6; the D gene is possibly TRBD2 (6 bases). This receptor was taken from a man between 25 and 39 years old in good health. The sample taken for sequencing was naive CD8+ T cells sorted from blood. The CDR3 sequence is CASSVGGTAPGANVLTF. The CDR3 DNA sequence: TGTGCCAGCAGCGTTGGGGGGACTGCTCCTGGGGCCAACGTCCTGACTTTC.